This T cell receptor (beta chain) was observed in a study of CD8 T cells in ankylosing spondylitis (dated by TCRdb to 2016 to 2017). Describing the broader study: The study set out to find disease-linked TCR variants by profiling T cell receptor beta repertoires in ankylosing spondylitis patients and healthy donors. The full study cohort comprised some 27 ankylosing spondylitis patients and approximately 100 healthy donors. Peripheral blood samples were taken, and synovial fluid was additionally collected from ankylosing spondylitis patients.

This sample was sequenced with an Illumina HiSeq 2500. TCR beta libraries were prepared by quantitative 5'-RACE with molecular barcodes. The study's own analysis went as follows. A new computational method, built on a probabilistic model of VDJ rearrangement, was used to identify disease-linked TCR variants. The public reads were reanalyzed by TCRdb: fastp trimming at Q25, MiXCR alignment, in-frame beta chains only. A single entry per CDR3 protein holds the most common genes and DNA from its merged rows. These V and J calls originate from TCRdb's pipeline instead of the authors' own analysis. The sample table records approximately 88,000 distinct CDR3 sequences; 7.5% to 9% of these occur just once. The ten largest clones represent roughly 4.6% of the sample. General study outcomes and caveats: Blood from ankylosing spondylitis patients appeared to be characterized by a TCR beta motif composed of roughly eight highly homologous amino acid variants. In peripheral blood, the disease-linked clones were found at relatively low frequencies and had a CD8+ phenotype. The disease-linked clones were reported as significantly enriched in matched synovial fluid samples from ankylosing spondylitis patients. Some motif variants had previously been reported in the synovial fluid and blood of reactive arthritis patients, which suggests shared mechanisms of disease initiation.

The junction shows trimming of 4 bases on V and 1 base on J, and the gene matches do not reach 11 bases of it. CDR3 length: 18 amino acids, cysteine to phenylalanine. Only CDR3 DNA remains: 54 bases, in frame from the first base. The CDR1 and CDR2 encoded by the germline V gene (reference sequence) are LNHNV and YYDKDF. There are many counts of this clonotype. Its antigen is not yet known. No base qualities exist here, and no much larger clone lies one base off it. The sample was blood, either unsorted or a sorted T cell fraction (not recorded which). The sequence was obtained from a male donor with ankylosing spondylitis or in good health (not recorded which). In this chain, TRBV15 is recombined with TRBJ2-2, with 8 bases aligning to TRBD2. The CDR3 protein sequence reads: CATSTTALAGQNTGELFF. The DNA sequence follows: TGTGCCACCAGCACGACGGCCTTAGCGGGGCAGAACACCGGGGAGCTGTTTTTT. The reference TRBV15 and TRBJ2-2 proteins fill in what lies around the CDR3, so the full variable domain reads DAMVIQNPRYQVTQFGKPVTLSCSQTLNHNVMYWYQQKSSQAPKLLFHYYDKDFNNEADTPDNFQSRRPNTSFCFLDIRSPGLGDTAMYLCATSTTALAGQNTGELFFGEGSRLTVL.